Each of the 4 T cell receptor beta chains below was sequenced from the same sample in a study of post-analysis software for immune sequencing data. Study-wide points: Five TRBV segments, TRBV5-6, TRBV5-1 and TRBV20-1 among them, were found more frequent in patients than controls.

No cognate antigen is known for these TCRs. Incorporated into the TCR beta cDNA libraries were unique molecular identifiers, which served to reduce PCR and sequencing biases. Each CDR3 protein is one row after TCRdb ran MiXCR on the PCR reads. The sample carries more than 500,000 distinct CDR3 sequences, approximately 31% recorded once. The sample was blood. The receptors originated from a girl aged 2 to 17 with multiple sclerosis.

The genes are TRBV11-2 and TRBJ1-4; 8 bases line up with TRBD1. The germline CDR1 and CDR2 sequences are SGHAT and FQNNGV. The CDR3 is 16 amino acids. The ends lost 5 bases at V and 3 bases at J; junction bases unmatched: 8. The chain's CDR3 is CASSVGDRLPNEKLFF. The CDR3 DNA sequence: TGTGCCAGCAGCGTAGGGGACAGGTTACCTAATGAAAAACTGTTTTTT.

This clonotype was detected only a few times. This chain links TRBV7-3 with TRBJ2-1, with 14 bases fitting TRBD2. Trimming at V came to 5 bases and at J to 4 bases, leaving 7 bases not matched to a gene. The CDR3 spans 17 residues. CDR1 and CDR2 from the germline V gene are SGHTA and FQGTGA. Written as DNA, the CDR3 is TGTGCCAGCAGCGATGGACTAGCGGGGGGCAGGTACAATGAGCAGTTCTTC. As protein: CASSDGLAGGRYNEQFF.

This clonotype was observed a few times. V and J are TRBV20-1 and TRBJ2-1; TRBD2 aligns across 7 bases. The J segment lost 5 bases and the V segment lost 6 bases, leaving 13 bases of the junction unmatched. Per the germline V gene, CDR1 is DFQATT and CDR2 is SNEGSKA (reference sequence). This CDR3 contains 15 residues. The CDR3 DNA reads TGCAGTGCCCCGCCTTGGGGACTACCGAACAATGAGCAGTTCTTC. Amino acid sequence: CSAPPWGLPNNEQFF.

This sequence joins TRBV12-5 and TRBJ2-2; 13 bases agree with TRBD2. The V segment lost 11 bases and the J segment 8 bases; nucleotides outside the gene matches: 20. CDR1 is LGHNT and CDR2 is FRNRAP in the germline V gene. CDR3 size: 18 residues. The chain's CDR3 is CAGPSKGLAGQRFGELFF. The CDR3, as DNA: TGTGCTGGGCCATCTAAGGGACTAGCGGGGCAGAGGTTTGGGGAGCTGTTTTTT.